Listed here are 20 T cell receptor beta chains from one sample, sequenced in a study of T cells in Graves' hyperthyroidism and ophthalmopathy (dated by TCRdb to the late 2010s). Library generation was performed with multiplex PCR. Sequencing used an Illumina HiSeq 2000. The TCR beta CDR3 regions were amplified from the RNA transcripts. For the first round of RT-PCR on the TCR CDR3, the HTBI primer set was used together with the Qiagen OneStep RT-PCR kit. TCRdb passed the public sequencing reads through fastp at Q25 and MiXCR, retaining productive beta sequences. Rows matching on CDR3 protein sequence are summarized as one entry with the most common DNA and genes. This sample gives 350,000 or so distinct CDR3 sequences in total; around 20% of them show up just once. The top ten constitute roughly 52% of the sample. Sequencing input: blood. The source of these receptors is a woman aged 50 to 60 with Graves' hyperthyroidism.

This clonotype was recorded many times. The chain uses TRBV10-3 and TRBJ1-2, with a weak D call TRBD1 (6 bases). Germline V gene data show CDR1 as ENHRY and CDR2 as SYGVKD. Deletions cut 0 bases from V and 0 bases from J, with 11 bases between. The CDR3 sequence is 16 residues long. CDR3 bases: TGTGCCATCAGTGAGTCGCAGGGGTTAGCTAACTATGGCTACACCTTC. Protein sequence: CAISESQGLANYGYTF.

There are many counts of this clonotype. V usage is TRBV27 and J usage is TRBJ2-1; 10 bases agree with TRBD1. This CDR3 has 15 amino acids. V was pared by 5 bases and J by 6 bases, with 7 bases of the junction left unmatched. The germline V gene has CDR1 MNHEY and CDR2 SMNVEV (reference sequence). In DNA form, the CDR3 reads TGTGCCAGCAGTCCACCGGGACAGGGGATCAATGAGCAGTTCTTC. Translated: CASSPPGQGINEQFF.

This clonotype was recorded at least ten times. The chain recombines TRBV28 with TRBJ2-7, with 11 bases matching TRBD1. Losses at the gene ends were 7 bases for V and 4 bases for J; bases not matched to a gene: 6. The CDR3 length is 14 residues. Germline CDR1 and CDR2: MDHEN and SYDVKM. The CDR3 sequence: CASTTGQGEYEQYF. For the CDR3, the DNA is TGTGCCAGCACGACGGGACAGGGGGAGTACGAGCAGTACTTC.

The chain combines TRBV5-8 with TRBJ2-6; D gene unclear. This CDR3 has 16 residues. Deletions cut 7 bases from V and 0 bases from J, with 14 bases between. Germline loops: CDR1 SGHTS, CDR2 YDEGEE. CDR3: CASGSPELSGANVLTF. CDR3 DNA: TGTGCCAGCGGATCCCCGGAGCTCTCTGGGGCCAACGTCCTGACTTTC.

This chain uses TRBV6-2 or TRBV6-3 with TRBJ1-1; no firm D call. This CDR3 has 12 amino acids. Trimming stripped 6 bases from V and 11 bases from J, with 16 bases between. Germline values: CDR1 MNHEY, CDR2 SVGEGT. CDR3 loop: CASRDFGNAAFF. The CDR3 DNA follows: TGTGCCAGCAGAGATTTCGGGAACGCGGCTTTCTTT.

This clonotype was picked up many times. The chain has TRBV7-9 and TRBJ2-5; D tentatively fits TRBD1 or TRBD2 (6 bases each). Germline CDR1 is SEHNR and CDR2 is FQNEAQ (reference sequence). V was trimmed by 1 base and J by 5 bases, leaving 17 bases between them. This CDR3 has 16 residues. The DNA for the CDR3 is TGTGCCAGCAGCTTAGGTGGGGGGCGCCGGTCGGAGACCCAGTACTTC. Translation gives CASSLGGGRRSETQYF.

This clonotype appeared many times. This chain joins TRBV7-9 and TRBJ2-1; 10 bases map to TRBD2. The CDR3 has 18 residues. Trimming took 1 base from V and 5 from J; bases not matched to a gene: 11. Germline V gene lookup returns CDR1 SEHNR and CDR2 FQNEAQ (reference sequence). The CDR3 DNA follows: TGTGCCAGCAGCTTAGGGCCCACTAGCGGGAAGGTGAACAATGAGCAGTTCTTC. Translating it yields CASSLGPTSGKVNNEQFF.

This chain uses TRBV7-2 with TRBJ2-5; 7 bases fit TRBD2. The V segment lost 4 bases and the J segment 5 bases; nucleotides outside the gene matches: 16. The CDR3 is 17 residues long. In germline, CDR1 is SGHTA, CDR2 FQGNSA. This CDR3 reads CASSSPAMAGVGETQYF. DNA for the CDR3: TGTGCCAGCAGCTCCCCGGCGATGGCGGGGGTTGGTGAGACCCAGTACTTC. Drawing the rest from reference TRBV7-2 and TRBJ2-5, the complete variable domain is GAGVSQSPSNKVTEKGKDVELRCDPISGHTALYWYRQSLGQGLEFLIYFQGNSAPDKSGLPSDRFSAERTGGSVSTLTIQRTQQEDSAVYLCASSSPAMAGVGETQYFGPGTRLLVL.

The V and J genes are TRBV25-1 and TRBJ2-3; tentative D call: TRBD2 (5 bases). The germline V gene encodes CDR1 MGHDK and CDR2 SYGVNS. With 1 base removed from V and 6 bases from J, the gap between germline ends came to 17 bases. This CDR3 has 16 residues. CDR3 residues: CASSESVGGRRDTQYF. CDR3 nucleotides: TGTGCCAGCAGTGAATCGGTTGGTGGGAGACGGGATACGCAGTATTTT. The full variable domain, in which reference TRBV25-1 and TRBJ2-3 provide the parts outside the CDR3, is EADIYQTPRYLVIGTGKKITLECSQTMGHDKMYWYQQDPGMELHLIHYSYGVNSTEKGDLSSESTVSRIRTEHFPLTLESARPSHTSQYLCASSESVGGRRDTQYFGPGTRLTVL.

V gene TRBV7-9 combines with J gene TRBJ1-5; D perhaps matches TRBD1 (6 bases). The CDR3 is 14 residues long. CDR1 is SEHNR and CDR2 is FQNEAQ in the germline V gene (reference sequence). The V end was cut by 3 bases, the J end by 5 bases, with 11 bases between. CDR3 bases: TGTGCCAGCAGCTTGTCACAGGGCTATCAGCCCCAGCATTTT. Translated, it gives CASSLSQGYQPQHF.

In this sample, this clonotype turned up many times. The V gene is TRBV28, the J gene TRBJ1-1; D is uncertain. The germline V gene encodes CDR1 MDHEN and CDR2 SYDVKM. V was pared by 6 bases and J by 1 base, with 15 bases between. The CDR3 totals 15 residues. In nucleotides, the CDR3 is TGTGCCAGCAGGGCGCAGAGGGCCGGGAACACTGAAGCTTTCTTT. Encoded protein: CASRAQRAGNTEAFF.

The chain couples TRBV19 to TRBJ1-5; 7 nucleotides agree with TRBD1. The V segment lost 3 bases and the J segment 2 bases; nucleotides outside the gene matches: 10. CDR3 length: 17 residues. Germline V CDR1 and CDR2: LNHDA, SQIVND (reference sequence). For the CDR3, the DNA is TGTGCCAGTAGTATTGTGTGGTCAGGGGGTGGCAATCAGCCCCAGCATTTT. Translated: CASSIVWSGGGNQPQHF. Using reference TRBV19 and TRBJ1-5 for the parts outside the CDR3, the full variable domain is DGGITQSPKYLFRKEGQNVTLSCEQNLNHDAMYWYRQDPGQGLRLIYYSQIVNDFQKGDIAEGYSVSREKKESFPLTVTSAQKNPTAFYLCASSIVWSGGGNQPQHFGDGTRLSIL.

The chain recombines TRBV5-1 with TRBJ2-1; 8 nucleotides align to TRBD2. This CDR3 is built from 15 residues. The V segment lost 4 bases and the J segment 3 bases; nucleotides outside the gene matches: 6. The germline V gene encodes CDR1 SGHRS and CDR2 YFSETQ. CDR3 loop: CASSLSGGYYNEQFF. Here the CDR3 DNA reads TGCGCCAGCAGCCTCAGCGGGGGCTACTACAATGAGCAGTTCTTC.

This clonotype was counted many times. This rearrangement joins TRBV29-1 to TRBJ2-5; D tentatively fits TRBD1 or TRBD2 (6 bases each). V gave up 1 base and J gave up 5 bases, with 14 bases separating them. Germline CDR1 SQVTM, CDR2 ANQGSEA. The CDR3 loop spans 14 amino acids. CDR3 nucleotide sequence: TGCAGCGTTGAAGGGGGGGCGGCTCGCGAGACCCAGTACTTC. Encoded protein: CSVEGGAARETQYF.

The chain carries TRBV27 and TRBJ1-1, with TRBD1 matching 7 bases. The CDR3 runs 14 residues. The ends lost 5 bases at V and 7 bases at J; junction bases unmatched: 10. The germline V gene encodes CDR1 MNHEY and CDR2 SMNVEV (reference sequence). This CDR3 is CASSRPGQRNEAFF. CDR3 nucleotides: TGTGCCAGCAGTCGACCGGGACAGAGAAATGAAGCTTTCTTT.

At least ten counts were recorded for this clonotype. The chain is built from TRBV5-5 and TRBJ2-5; 8 bases match TRBD2. The CDR3 is 14 amino acids. V shed 5 bases, J shed 3 bases, and the junction held 6 bases outside the gene matches. The germline V gene has CDR1 SGHKS and CDR2 YYEKEE (reference sequence). CDR3 sequence: CASSPGGAKETQYF. In DNA form, the CDR3 reads TGTGCCAGCAGTCCCGGGGGGGCGAAAGAGACCCAGTACTTC.

This clonotype has only a few counts. J is TRBJ2-5 and V is TRBV5-8; D might be TRBD1 (6 bases). Trimming pared 0 bases from V and 5 bases from J, leaving 17 bases between. The V gene's germline CDR1 is SGHTS and CDR2 YDEGEE. The CDR3 totals 16 residues. CDR3 coding DNA: TGTGCCAGCAGCTTGGCCCTCACGCGGACAGTGGAGACCCAGTACTTC. It translates to CASSLALTRTVETQYF.

The chain combines TRBV6-1 with TRBJ1-1, with D possibly being TRBD1 (5 bases). CDR1 and CDR2 (germline): MNHNS, SASEGT. There are 14 residues in the CDR3. V was cut by 3 bases and J by 0 bases, with 8 bases left in between. CDR3: CASSERQLNTEAFF. The CDR3 region has the DNA TGTGCCAGCAGTGAGCGACAGCTGAACACTGAAGCTTTCTTT.

With respect to this clonotype: A much larger clone differs by one base, so this may be a read error. No conserved phenylalanine or tryptophan ends this CDR3, so it is likely a read error. This chain joins TRBV15 and TRBJ2-2; TRBD2 aligns across 7 bases. The germline CDR1 and CDR2 sequences are LNHNV and YYDKDF (reference sequence). The V gene end was trimmed by 0 bases and the J gene end by 1 base; junction bases not matched to a gene: 5. The CDR3 is made up of 17 amino acids. The CDR3 DNA reads as TGTGCCACCAGCAGAGATGGTCTAGCGGTGAACACCGGGGAGCTGTTTTCT. Translating gives CATSRDGLAVNTGELFS.

The chain uses TRBV10-3 and TRBJ1-1, with a tentative D call TRBD1 (5 bases). In germline, CDR1 is ENHRY, CDR2 SYGVKD. V gave up 11 bases and J gave up 1 base, with 14 bases separating them. CDR3 length: 13 amino acids. The CDR3 nucleotides are TGTGCCGTGAAGGAGGGACCGAACACTGAAGCTTTCTTT. Translating it yields CAVKEGPNTEAFF.